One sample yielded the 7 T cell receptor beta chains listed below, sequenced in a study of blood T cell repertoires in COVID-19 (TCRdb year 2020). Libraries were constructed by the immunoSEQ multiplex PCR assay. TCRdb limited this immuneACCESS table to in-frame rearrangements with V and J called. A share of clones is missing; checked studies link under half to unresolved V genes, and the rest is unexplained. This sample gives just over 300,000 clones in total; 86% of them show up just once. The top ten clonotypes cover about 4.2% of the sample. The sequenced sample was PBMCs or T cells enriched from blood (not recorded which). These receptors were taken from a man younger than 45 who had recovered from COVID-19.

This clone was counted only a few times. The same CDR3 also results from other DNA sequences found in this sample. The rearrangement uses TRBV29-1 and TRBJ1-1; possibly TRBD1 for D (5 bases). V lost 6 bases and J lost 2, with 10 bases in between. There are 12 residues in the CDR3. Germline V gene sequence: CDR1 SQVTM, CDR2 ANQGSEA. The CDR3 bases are TGCAGCGTCGGGCAGGGTAACACTGAAGCTTTCTTT. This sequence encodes CSVGQGNTEAFF.

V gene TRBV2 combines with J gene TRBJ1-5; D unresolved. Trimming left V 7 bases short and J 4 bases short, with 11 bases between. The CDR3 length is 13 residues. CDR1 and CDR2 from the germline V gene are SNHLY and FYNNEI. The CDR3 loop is CASKGQVNQPQHF. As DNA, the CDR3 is TGTGCCAGCAAAGGCCAGGTGAATCAGCCCCAGCATTTT.

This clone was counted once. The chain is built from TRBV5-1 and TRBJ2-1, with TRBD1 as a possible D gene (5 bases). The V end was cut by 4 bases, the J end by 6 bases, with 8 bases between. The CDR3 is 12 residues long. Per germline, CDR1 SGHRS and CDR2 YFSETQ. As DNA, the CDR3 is TGCGCCAGCAGCCCCGACAGCAATGAGCAGTTCTTC. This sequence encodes CASSPDSNEQFF.

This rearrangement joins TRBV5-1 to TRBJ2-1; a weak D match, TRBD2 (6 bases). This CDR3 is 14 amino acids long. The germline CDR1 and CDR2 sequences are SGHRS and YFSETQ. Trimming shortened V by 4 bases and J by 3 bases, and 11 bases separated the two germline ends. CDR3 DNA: TGCGCCAGCAGCCTGACTAGTAGCTACAATGAGCAGTTCTTC. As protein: CASSLTSSYNEQFF.

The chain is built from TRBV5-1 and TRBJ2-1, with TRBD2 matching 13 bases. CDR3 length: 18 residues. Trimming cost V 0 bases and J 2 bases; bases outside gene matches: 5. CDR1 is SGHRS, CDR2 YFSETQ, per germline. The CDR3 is CASSLAQTSGGPYNEQFF. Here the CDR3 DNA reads TGCGCCAGCAGCTTGGCCCAGACTAGCGGGGGGCCCTACAATGAGCAGTTCTTC.

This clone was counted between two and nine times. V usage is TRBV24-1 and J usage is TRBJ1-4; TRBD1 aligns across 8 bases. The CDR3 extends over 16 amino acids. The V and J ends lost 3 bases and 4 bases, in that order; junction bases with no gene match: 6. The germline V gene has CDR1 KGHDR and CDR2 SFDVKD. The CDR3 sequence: CATSDRGTGLNEKLFF. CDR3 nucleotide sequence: TGTGCCACCAGTGATCGCGGGACAGGCCTTAATGAAAAACTGTTTTTT.

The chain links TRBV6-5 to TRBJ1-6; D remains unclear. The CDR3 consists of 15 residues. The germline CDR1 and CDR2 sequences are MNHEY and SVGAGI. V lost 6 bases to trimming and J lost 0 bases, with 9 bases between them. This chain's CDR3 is CASRIVSSYNSPLHF. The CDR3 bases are TGTGCCAGCAGGATAGTGAGCTCCTATAATTCACCCCTCCACTTT.